The next 21 T cell receptor beta chains were all read from a single sample in a study of cytomegalovirus exposure and HLA in healthy donors. The PCR contained 60 Vbeta and 13 Jbeta primers. Sequencing was performed with immunoSEQ multiplex PCR; in TCRdb, only in-frame clones are kept and a portion is missing. The sample holds around 170,000 clones, roughly 82% seen once. The specimen was PBMCs. These receptors all come from a woman aged 45-65 years in good health and CMV-seropositive.

The chain joins TRBV4-1 to TRBJ2-7; 9 nucleotides line up with TRBD2. Looked up from germline, CDR1 is MGHRA and CDR2 is YSYEKL. J was trimmed by 3 bases and V by 3 bases; bases with no gene match: 9. The CDR3 extends over 16 amino acids. This chain's CDR3 is CASSQELAGDHYEQYF. The CDR3 DNA reads TGCGCCAGCAGCCAGGAGTTAGCGGGGGACCACTACGAGCAGTACTTC.

Notes on this clone: Germline is not matched at one junction end, which may reflect a read error. The CDR3 DNA reads TGTGCTAGCAGCTTAGTTCCTAGCGGGGGCTGGGAGACCCAGTACTTC. This gives the protein CASSLVPSGGWETQYF. J is TRBJ2-5 and V is TRBV7-7; TRBD2 aligns across 10 bases. The CDR3 has 16 amino acids. CDR1 and CDR2 from the germline V gene are SSHAT and FNYEAQ (reference sequence).

The rearrangement links TRBV11-2 to TRBJ1-2; no clear D gene. V dropped 5 bases and J dropped 1 base, with 8 bases sitting between them. CDR3 size: 13 residues. Germline-derived CDR1 and CDR2 are SGHAT and FQNNGV. CDR3 region: CASSRSGNYGYTF. The CDR3 DNA is TGTGCCAGCAGCCGAAGCGGTAACTATGGCTACACCTTC.

A single count supports this clone. The chain carries TRBV11-2 and TRBJ1-1, with D tentatively TRBD1 (6 bases). Between the trimmed V and J ends, which lost 5 bases and 0 bases, there was a span of 13 bases. Per the germline V gene, CDR1 is SGHAT and CDR2 is FQNNGV. The CDR3 is 15 amino acids. The CDR3 spells CASSTRTAMNTEAFF. For the CDR3, the DNA is TGTGCCAGCAGCACCCGGACAGCGATGAACACTGAAGCTTTCTTT. The variable domain in full, completed from reference TRBV11-2 and TRBJ1-1, reads EAGVAQSPRYKIIEKRQSVAFWCNPISGHATLYWYQQILGQGPKLLIQFQNNGVVDDSQLPKDRFSAERLKGVDSTLKIQPAKLEDSAVYLCASSTRTAMNTEAFFGQGTRLTVV.

J is TRBJ1-2 and V is TRBV7-2; D may be TRBD1 (6 bases). CDR1 SGHTA and CDR2 FQGNSA come from the germline V gene. Trimming took off 1 base at V and 4 bases at J, with 16 bases between the two ends. The CDR3 extends over 16 amino acids. CDR3 sequence: CASSLVVTGFGYGYTF. The CDR3 DNA follows: TGTGCCAGCAGCTTAGTGGTTACAGGGTTTGGCTATGGCTACACCTTC.

This sequence joins TRBV29-1 and TRBJ2-7; 9 bases match TRBD1. This CDR3 is built from 13 residues. The germline V gene has CDR1 SQVTM and CDR2 ANQGSEA. V trimming: 7 bases; J trimming: 6 bases; junction bases outside the gene matches: 10. The CDR3: CSASGQGPLEQYF. The CDR3 DNA follows: TGCAGCGCTTCGGGACAGGGCCCCCTCGAGCAGTACTTC.

The rearrangement joins TRBV10-3 to TRBJ1-1; TRBD1 might be the D (5 bases). Trimming took off 6 bases at V and 1 base at J, with 9 bases between the two ends. The CDR3 spans 13 residues. In germline, CDR1 is ENHRY, CDR2 SYGVKD. The CDR3 DNA follows: TGTGCCATCAGGGGGGGAAGGAACACTGAAGCTTTCTTT. Encoded protein: CAIRGGRNTEAFF.

Remarks on this clone: This sample also contains other DNA sequences that code for the same CDR3. The rearrangement uses TRBV5-1 and TRBJ2-5, with 12 bases fitting TRBD2. This CDR3 is 16 amino acids long. The germline CDR1 and CDR2 sequences are SGHRS and YFSETQ. Trimming at V came to 0 bases and at J to 2 bases, leaving 2 bases not matched to a gene. The CDR3 protein is CASSLGLAGGQETQYF. The CDR3 DNA follows: TGCGCCAGCAGCTTGGGCCTAGCGGGGGGGCAAGAGACCCAGTACTTC.

This chain links TRBV14 with TRBJ1-1; D unclear. The germline V gene has CDR1 SGHDN and CDR2 FVKESK. The CDR3 covers 17 residues. The V and J ends lost 0 bases and 0 bases respectively, with 14 bases between them. The CDR3 sequence: CASSQDSNGGMNTEAFF. CDR3 sequence (DNA): TGTGCCAGCAGCCAAGACTCAAATGGAGGCATGAACACTGAAGCTTTCTTT.

This clone was detected only once. The chain combines TRBV23-1 with TRBJ2-5; tentative D call: TRBD1 (6 bases). TRBV23-1 is designated an ORF whose function remains uncertain. The CDR3 has 15 amino acids. Trimming removed 2 bases at V and 1 base at J, with 11 bases between. CDR3 protein: CASSQADRRQETQYF. The DNA for the CDR3 is TGCGCCAGCAGTCAAGCAGACAGGCGCCAAGAGACCCAGTACTTC.

V is TRBV4-2 and J is TRBJ1-2; TRBD1 might be the D (6 bases). Germline loops: CDR1 LGHNA, CDR2 YNFKEQ. V lost 1 base to trimming and J lost 1 base, with 7 bases between them. The CDR3 loop spans 14 amino acids. The CDR3 nucleotides are TGTGCCAGCAGCCAAGGGGGGCTTAACTATGGCTACACCTTC. Protein product: CASSQGGLNYGYTF.

The chain links TRBV28 to TRBJ2-3, with 10 positions matching TRBD2. CDR1 is MDHEN, CDR2 SYDVKM, per germline. This CDR3 region has 13 residues. J was trimmed by 4 bases and V by 6 bases; bases with no gene match: 1. CDR3 residues: CASSLAGADTQYF. In DNA, the CDR3 is TGTGCCAGCAGCCTAGCGGGGGCAGATACGCAGTATTTT.

This chain connects TRBV28 to TRBJ1-4; D gene unclear. Deletions cut 5 bases from V and 11 bases from J, with 15 bases between. Germline CDR1 and CDR2: MDHEN and SYDVKM. This CDR3 spans 13 amino acids. The CDR3, as DNA: TGTGCCAGCAGTCCCTTCCCTGATGCGAAACTGTTTTTT. Translation: CASSPFPDAKLFF.

The chain carries TRBV4-3 and TRBJ1-2; weak D call: TRBD1 (5 bases). This CDR3 region has 15 residues. V was cut by 0 bases and J by 4 bases, with 12 bases left in between. Germline CDR1 LGHNA, CDR2 YSLEER. The CDR3: CASSQDTLGGYGYTF. As DNA, the CDR3 is TGCGCCAGCAGCCAAGATACTTTGGGGGGCTATGGCTACACCTTC.

The V gene is TRBV23-1, the J gene TRBJ1-3; 7 bases agree with TRBD1. TRBV23-1 is marked as an open reading frame, function uncertain. The V and J ends lost 8 bases and 4 bases, in that order; junction bases with no gene match: 14. The CDR3 consists of 16 residues. The CDR3 reads CASPRGGGGTGNTIYF. As DNA, the CDR3 is TGCGCCAGCCCTCGGGGGGGAGGGGGCACGGGAAACACCATATATTTT.

The rearrangement uses TRBV27 and TRBJ2-6; TRBD2 is a possible D gene (5 bases). Trimming took off 3 bases at V and 2 bases at J, with 5 bases between the two ends. Per germline, CDR1 MNHEY and CDR2 SMNVEV (reference sequence). The CDR3 covers 14 residues. As DNA, the CDR3 is TGTGCCAGCAGTTTCGGGGCTGGGGCCAACGTCCTGACTTTC. Amino acids: CASSFGAGANVLTF.

This sequence joins TRBV2 and TRBJ2-7; D might be TRBD2 (5 bases). The CDR3 consists of 16 residues. Germline V lookup: CDR1 SNHLY, CDR2 FYNNEI. Between the trimmed V and J ends, which lost 5 bases and 7 bases, there was a span of 24 bases. DNA of the CDR3: TGTGCCAGCAGTCCGGGCCAACGAATTAGTTCGGGGGAGCAGTACTTC. Its translation is CASSPGQRISSGEQYF.

The chain couples TRBV29-1 to TRBJ2-7; a possible D gene is TRBD2 (5 bases). This CDR3 region has 13 residues. V was cut by 4 bases and J by 3 bases, with 13 bases left in between. CDR1 and CDR2 (germline): SQVTM, ANQGSEA. The CDR3 sequence is CSVVKGSSYEQYF. The CDR3 DNA reads TGCAGCGTTGTAAAAGGGAGTAGCTACGAGCAGTACTTC.

The chain has TRBV6-5 and TRBJ1-2; 8 nucleotides agree with TRBD1. The length of the CDR3 is 14 residues. Looked up from germline, CDR1 is MNHEY and CDR2 is SVGAGI. Trimming cost V 7 bases and J 4 bases; bases outside gene matches: 8. CDR3 coding DNA: TGTGCCAGCATGGACAGGGAATCGGCCTATGGCTACACCTTC. This codes for CASMDRESAYGYTF.

The rearrangement links TRBV2 to TRBJ2-1; weak D call: TRBD2 (6 bases). V was trimmed by 6 bases and J by 5 bases, leaving 14 bases between them. CDR3 length equals 14 residues. Per germline, CDR1 SNHLY and CDR2 FYNNEI. DNA of the CDR3: TGTGCCAGCAGCGAAAGGAGGGGAGACAATGAGCAGTTCTTC. This translates into CASSERRGDNEQFF.

This chain uses TRBV11-2 with TRBJ2-7; weak D call: TRBD2 (6 bases). V was trimmed by 2 bases and J by 1 base, leaving 15 bases between them. The CDR3 runs 16 residues. Germline loops: CDR1 SGHAT, CDR2 FQNNGV. CDR3 nucleotides: TGTGCCAGCAGCTTACCCCCGGGAGTAAAATCCTACGAGCAGTACTTC. Its protein is CASSLPPGVKSYEQYF.